This T cell receptor beta chain was sequenced for a study of a mutant IDH1 vaccine in newly diagnosed glioma. In the study overall: Patients received vaccination from 4-6 weeks after radiotherapy alone, or with temozolomide cycles. Before enrollment, the patients had been treated with radiotherapy alone, temozolomide alone, or both together. Most of them had received both.

Time point of the sample: week 23, last vaccination. With topical imiquimod, each dose of the vaccine consisted of 300 ug of mutant IDH1 20-mer peptide. In every donor, the tumor was a new WHO grade 3 or 4 IDH1-mutant, ATRX-lost astrocytoma. Sequenced by immunoSEQ multiplex PCR; TCRdb stores in-frame clones only, minus some. The sample consists of roughly 30,000 clones, roughly 80% of them appearing once. CDR1 is MGHRA, CDR2 YSYEKL, per germline. V was pared by 0 bases and J by 1 base, with 20 bases between. This CDR3 contains 19 residues. Points from the study as a whole: Immune responses induced by vaccination arose in about 93% of the patients.

Notes on this clone: Its target is not known.

This clonotype was sampled from a woman aged 25 to 39 with glioma. The input for sequencing was PBMCs, taken from a glioma patient whose treatment included an IDH1 peptide vaccine. This chain links TRBV4-1 with TRBJ2-3; the D gene is possibly TRBD1 (6 bases). CDR3 loop: CASSQDPRWGRRGTDTQYF. The CDR3 coding sequence is TGCGCCAGCAGCCAAGACCCCAGATGGGGGCGCCGGGGCACAGATACGCAGTATTTT.